Listed below are T cell receptor beta chains from one sample, sequenced in a study of T cells in Graves' hyperthyroidism and ophthalmopathy. TCRdb analysed the multiplex PCR reads with MiXCR anew, one entry per CDR3 protein. Of about 350,000 distinct CDR3 sequences listed, 15% to 20% were seen once; the top ten hold 15% to 19%. Sequencing was done on a sample of blood. The origin of the receptors is a woman in her 40s with Graves' ophthalmopathy. Each CDR3 is given with its conserved first and last residue. A D gene is named only where the DNA matches it firmly. For some rows the clone size is stated as once, few or many, or as a class when expanded; others skip it.

abundance,j_gene,d_gene,v_gene,len,CDR3nt,CDR3aa
many,TRBJ2-5,TRBD2,TRBV27,15,TGTGCCAGCAGTCCTATACTAGCGGCCGAAGAGACCCAGTACTTC,CASSPILAAEETQYF
many,TRBJ2-7,TRBD2,TRBV29-1,11,TGCAGCACAAGGACTAGCGGGGAGCAGTACTTC,CSTRTSGEQYF
many,TRBJ2-7,TRBD2,TRBV11-2,15,TGTGCCAGCAGCCTAGACACTAGCGGTCCCCTCGAGCAGTACTTC,CASSLDTSGPLEQYF
many,TRBJ2-2,TRBD2,TRBV30,14,TGTGCCTGGAACGGGGGGGCGGGAGGTCGGGAGCTGTTTTTT,CAWNGGAGGRELFF
many,TRBJ2-7,NA,TRBV28,14,TGTGCCAGCACCCCAGGGGCTAGCGGCTACGAGCAGTACTTC,CASTPGASGYEQYF
once,TRBJ1-3,NA,TRBV6-1,14,TGTGCCAGCAGTAGGGAGGTTTATGGAAACACCATATATTTT,CASSREVYGNTIYF
NA,TRBJ2-5,NA,TRBV3-1,16,TGTGCCAGCAGCCAAGATCTGAGGGGGGCCGGGGAGACCCAGTACTTC,CASSQDLRGAGETQYF
many,TRBJ2-5,TRBD1,TRBV12-5,17,TGTGCTAGTGGTTTGGTACACGGGACAGGGGAGGAGGAGACCCAGTACTTC,CASGLVHGTGEEETQYF
many,TRBJ2-4,TRBD2,TRBV2,17,TGTGCCAGCATACTAATCGAAGCGGGAGCGGAGATAAACATTCAGTACTTC,CASILIEAGAEINIQYF
many,TRBJ1-2,TRBD1,TRBV29-1,13,TGCAGCGTTGGGGACAGGGGAACTGGTGGCTACACCTTC,CSVGDRGTGGYTF
many,TRBJ2-7,NA,TRBV20-1,12,TGCAGTGCTCGGGACGGATATACAGTGCAGTACTTC,CSARDGYTVQYF
many,TRBJ1-2,NA,TRBV12-5,14,TGTGCTAGTGGTTTGTACCCAGACCACTATGGCTACACCTTC,CASGLYPDHYGYTF
many,TRBJ2-5,NA,TRBV2,16,TGTGCCAGCAGTGTGGGAGTAGCGCGGGCGAAAGAGACCCAGTACTTC,CASSVGVARAKETQYF
many,TRBJ2-6,NA,TRBV15,17,TGTGCCACCAGCAGAGATCAGCTGAGCTCTGGGGCCAACGTCCTGACTTTC,CATSRDQLSSGANVLTF
many,TRBJ2-2,TRBD2,TRBV7-4,20,TGTGCCAGCAGCACACCCGGGACTAGCGGGAGGGCCGCCCGGGCCGGGGAGCTGTTTTTT,CASSTPGTSGRAARAGELFF
many,TRBJ1-1,NA,TRBV3-1,13,TGTGCCAGCAGCCACCGAGTCTACACTGAAGCTTTCTTT,CASSHRVYTEAFF
many,TRBJ2-5,TRBD1,TRBV10-3,14,TGTGCCATCAGTCGAGGGACAGCCAAAGAGACCCAGTACTTC,CAISRGTAKETQYF
NA,TRBJ2-2,TRBD2,TRBV12-3/TRBV12-4,16,TGTGCCAGCAGAACCCGGACTAGCGACAACACCGGGGAGCTGTTTTTT,CASRTRTSDNTGELFF
few,TRBJ1-1,TRBD1,TRBV20-1,14,TGCAGTGCTAATGGCGTCGGGACAGGCCCCGAGGTTTTCTTT,CSANGVGTGPEVFF